These 28 T cell receptor beta chains share one sample of origin, sequenced in a study of shared clonotypes between healthy human individuals. The method was immunoSEQ multiplex PCR; TCRdb's version includes in-frame clones alone and lacks a portion of them. The data hold millions of clones, with approximately 90% observed a single time. Sequencing was performed on naive CD4+ T cells sorted from blood. Subset here: CD45RA+ positively selected. These receptors were collected from a man aged 18-30 years in good health.

V usage is TRBV2 and J usage is TRBJ1-2; possible D gene TRBD1, 5 bases. The germline gives CDR1 SNHLY, CDR2 FYNNEI. CDR3 length: 16 amino acids. The V end lost 4 bases, the J end lost 2 bases, and 17 bases lay between the germline ends. The CDR3 spells CASSVGAVGTNYGYTF. DNA of the CDR3: TGTGCCAGCAGTGTTGGGGCGGTGGGGACCAACTATGGCTACACCTTC.

V is TRBV5-6 and J is TRBJ2-1, with 9 bases fitting TRBD1. CDR3 length equals 14 residues. J lost 9 bases, V lost 2 bases, and 6 bases had no gene match. Germline V gene data show CDR1 as SGHDT and CDR2 as YYEEEE. DNA for the CDR3: TGTGCCAGCAGCTTAACCGGGACAGGGATTGAGCAGTTCTTC. Residues: CASSLTGTGIEQFF.

The rearrangement uses TRBV10-3 and TRBJ1-1; no reliable D call. This CDR3 comprises 14 residues. CDR1 and CDR2 (germline): ENHRY, SYGVKD. With 3 bases removed from V and 0 bases from J, the gap between germline ends came to 8 bases. The CDR3 spells CAISDGVVNTEAFF. For the CDR3, the DNA is TGTGCCATCAGTGACGGGGTAGTGAACACTGAAGCTTTCTTT.

This clone appeared a few times. Other DNA sequences in this sample translate to the same CDR3. This chain joins TRBV30 and TRBJ2-7; D is uncertain. The CDR3 spans 11 residues. Trimming stripped 0 bases from V and 3 bases from J, with 3 bases between. Germline V lookup: CDR1 GTSNPN, CDR2 SVGIG (reference sequence). The CDR3, as DNA: TGTGCCTGGAGTGTTGGCTACGAGCAGTACTTC. Encoded protein: CAWSVGYEQYF.

The rearrangement links TRBV27 to TRBJ2-1; 10 bases line up with TRBD1. The CDR3 covers 16 residues. J was trimmed by 6 bases and V by 5 bases; bases with no gene match: 10. CDR1 MNHEY and CDR2 SMNVEV come from the germline V gene (reference sequence). The CDR3 protein is CASSAPGTGVFNEQFF. For the CDR3, the DNA is TGTGCCAGCAGTGCCCCCGGGACAGGGGTGTTCAATGAGCAGTTCTTC.

The chain employs TRBV29-1 and TRBJ2-7; no definite D call. CDR1 is SQVTM, CDR2 ANQGSEA, per germline. V was clipped by 0 bases and J by 4 bases, with 13 bases between them. The CDR3 sequence is 14 residues long. In nucleotides, the CDR3 is TGCAGCGTTGAAGAACCCGGAGTCAGGTACGAGCAGTACTTC. Translating it yields CSVEEPGVRYEQYF.

This clone turned up a few times. The chain recombines TRBV19 with TRBJ1-6; D is unclear. V was shortened by 7 bases and J by 5 bases, with 9 bases between the two germline ends. This CDR3 comprises 13 residues. The germline V gene has CDR1 LNHDA and CDR2 SQIVND (reference sequence). CDR3 residues: CASTEADNSPLHF. The CDR3 DNA is TGTGCCAGTACGGAGGCGGATAATTCACCCCTCCACTTT.

CDR3 residues: CASNPTRGGETQYF. Here the CDR3 DNA reads TGCGCCAGCAATCCTACGCGGGGGGGGGAGACCCAGTACTTC. The genes are TRBV10-2 and TRBJ2-5, with TRBD2 matching over 9 bases. CDR3 size: 14 residues. CDR1 is WSHSY and CDR2 is SAAADI in the germline V gene. Trimming cost V 7 bases and J 5 bases; bases outside gene matches: 8.

Concerning this clone itself: The same CDR3 arises from other DNA sequences in this sample as well. The V call is TRBV30, the J call TRBJ2-7; D is unresolved. Trimming left V 1 base short and J 7 bases short, with 11 bases between. CDR3 size: 12 residues. CDR1 and CDR2 (germline): GTSNPN, SVGIG (reference sequence). The DNA of the CDR3 is TGTGCCTGGAGTGGGACCGGACGGGAGCAGTACTTC. Its protein is CAWSGTGREQYF.

This chain links TRBV4-1 with TRBJ2-7; 7 positions match TRBD2. The CDR3 loop spans 15 amino acids. CDR1 and CDR2 (germline): MGHRA, YSYEKL. The ends lost 2 bases at V and 2 bases at J; junction bases unmatched: 6. Written as DNA, the CDR3 is TGCGCCAGCAGCCAATCTAGCGGTACCCCCTACGAGCAGTACTTC. It specifies CASSQSSGTPYEQYF.

The chain combines TRBV19 with TRBJ2-5, with 7 nucleotides matching TRBD2. Trimming cost V 3 bases and J 5 bases; bases outside gene matches: 6. This CDR3 is 14 amino acids long. Germline V gives CDR1 LNHDA, CDR2 SQIVND (reference sequence). CDR3 region: CASSMGLSVETQYF. Here the CDR3 DNA reads TGTGCCAGTAGTATGGGACTATCCGTGGAGACCCAGTACTTC.

The rearrangement uses TRBV5-5 and TRBJ1-2, with 9 bases identical to TRBD1. CDR3 size: 13 residues. CDR1 is SGHKS and CDR2 is YYEKEE in the germline V gene (reference sequence). V shed 4 bases and J 8 bases; nucleotides not matched to a gene: 6. Written as DNA, the CDR3 is TGTGCCAGCAGCATGGCACAGGGGGCCGGCTACACCTTC. Its translation is CASSMAQGAGYTF. The complete variable domain, with remaining parts taken from reference TRBV5-5 and TRBJ1-2, reads DAGVTQSPTHLIKTRGQQVTLRCSPISGHKSVSWYQQVLGQGPQFIFQYYEKEERGRGNFPDRFSARQFPNYSSELNVNALLLGDSALYLCASSMAQGAGYTFGSGTRLTVV.

The CDR3 nucleotides are TGTGCCAGTAGTATAGATGCGGGGGCTGGGGCCAACGTCCTGACTTTC. Protein product: CASSIDAGAGANVLTF. This chain uses TRBV19 with TRBJ2-6; TRBD2 agrees at 7 bases. There are 16 residues in the CDR3. The V segment lost 0 bases and the J segment 2 bases; nucleotides outside the gene matches: 1. Looked up from germline, CDR1 is LNHDA and CDR2 is SQIVND (reference sequence).

The CDR3 region is CASSLTDSTLGEQYF. DNA for the CDR3: TGCGCCAGCAGCTTGACTGACAGTACCTTGGGGGAGCAGTACTTC. This chain links TRBV5-1 with TRBJ2-7, with a weak D call TRBD1 (5 bases). This CDR3 contains 15 residues. V shed 1 base and J shed 7 bases, with 18 bases lying between them. Germline CDR1 and CDR2: SGHRS and YFSETQ.

The rearrangement joins TRBV28 to TRBJ2-7, with 7 positions matching TRBD1. The V segment lost 6 bases and the J segment 3 bases; nucleotides outside the gene matches: 8. Germline values: CDR1 MDHEN, CDR2 SYDVKM. CDR3 length: 14 residues. CDR3 residues: CASRSGTVVYEQYF. DNA for the CDR3: TGTGCCAGCAGGTCCGGGACAGTGGTCTACGAGCAGTACTTC.

J is TRBJ2-5 and V is TRBV5-1; the D gene is possibly TRBD2 (6 bases). The CDR3 has 14 residues. V was cut by 2 bases and J by 5 bases, with 13 bases left in between. Germline CDR1 reads SGHRS; CDR2 reads YFSETQ. Written as DNA, the CDR3 is TGCGCCAGCAGCTTAGGAGGGGCCCCGGAGACCCAGTACTTC. This encodes CASSLGGAPETQYF. Combining the CDR3 with reference TRBV5-1 and TRBJ2-5 gives the whole variable domain KAGVTQTPRYLIKTRGQQVTLSCSPISGHRSVSWYQQTPGQGLQFLFEYFSETQRNKGNFPGRFSGRQFSNSRSEMNVSTLELGDSALYLCASSLGGAPETQYFGPGTRLLVL.

This clone has more than one count but fewer than ten. The chain links TRBV7-3 to TRBJ2-5; 12 bases line up with TRBD2. Germline V CDR1 and CDR2: SGHTA, FQGTGA. J lost 5 bases, V lost 5 bases, and 9 bases had no gene match. The CDR3 consists of 16 residues. CDR3 region: CASSPGTSGRWETQYF. The CDR3 DNA follows: TGTGCCAGCAGCCCAGGGACTAGCGGGCGTTGGGAGACCCAGTACTTC.

This clone was picked up one time. The junction shows a germline mismatch at one end, possibly a read error. V gene TRBV7-2 combines with J gene TRBJ2-5, with TRBD2 identical over 10 bases. The germline V gene has CDR1 SGHTA and CDR2 FQGNSA. The CDR3 sequence is 15 residues long. DNA of the CDR3: TGCTCATCCCGTGAGGCTAGCGGGAGTGTGGAGACCCAGTACTTC. This codes for CSSREASGSVETQYF.

The chain links TRBV5-1 to TRBJ1-3; D unresolved. This CDR3 contains 15 residues. The V and J ends lost 5 bases and 3 bases respectively, with 15 bases between them. The germline CDR1 and CDR2 sequences are SGHRS and YFSETQ. The CDR3 DNA reads TGCGCCAGCAGTTTTGAGGCATCCCGTGGAAACACCATATATTTT. Its protein is CASSFEASRGNTIYF.

V is TRBV5-6 and J is TRBJ1-4; D ambiguous. V lost 4 bases and J 6 bases, leaving 10 bases between the germline ends. Germline values: CDR1 SGHDT, CDR2 YYEEEE. The CDR3 runs to 13 residues. The CDR3: CASSLGTDEKLFF. The CDR3, as DNA: TGTGCCAGCAGCCTGGGAACAGATGAAAAACTGTTTTTT.

V gene TRBV10-1 combines with J gene TRBJ2-1; 7 nucleotides agree with TRBD1. The germline V gene has CDR1 WNHNN and CDR2 SYGVQD (reference sequence). The CDR3 spans 15 residues. The trim removed 2 bases at V and 8 bases at J, leaving 9 bases unmatched. CDR3 amino acids: CASSENTGARYEQFF. In DNA form, the CDR3 reads TGCGCCAGCAGTGAGAATACAGGGGCCCGCTATGAGCAGTTCTTC.

This chain uses TRBV7-3 with TRBJ1-5, with 12 bases lining up with TRBD1. V was pared by 4 bases and J by 6 bases, with 10 bases of the junction left unmatched. This CDR3 is 17 amino acids long. Germline V lookup: CDR1 SGHTA, CDR2 FQGTGA. The CDR3 DNA reads as TGTGCCAGCAGCTCTGACCCGGGACAGGGGGCGATTCAGCCCCAGCATTTT. It is translated as CASSSDPGQGAIQPQHF.

The genes are TRBV10-1 and TRBJ1-2, with D possibly matching TRBD1 (5 bases). The CDR3 is made up of 13 amino acids. Germline V gene data show CDR1 as WNHNN and CDR2 as SYGVQD (reference sequence). V dropped 2 bases and J dropped 4 bases, with 8 bases sitting between them. CDR3: CASSEGAGYGYTF. CDR3 bases: TGCGCCAGCAGTGAGGGGGCCGGCTATGGCTACACCTTC.

This chain joins TRBV5-1 and TRBJ2-7; D possibly uses TRBD1 or TRBD2 (5 bases each). The CDR3 loop spans 14 amino acids. Trimming took 2 bases from V and 3 from J, leaving 12 bases between them. Germline loops: CDR1 SGHRS, CDR2 YFSETQ. Here the CDR3 DNA reads TGCGCCAGCAGCTTTGATGGGGGATTCTACGAGCAGTACTTC. Translating it yields CASSFDGGFYEQYF.

CDR3 protein: CASRVSTDTQYF. In DNA, the CDR3 is TGTGCCAGCAGAGTAAGCACAGATACGCAGTATTTT. This chain links TRBV7-2 with TRBJ2-3; unclear D gene. V was clipped by 6 bases and J by 0 bases, with 4 bases between them. The CDR3 runs 12 residues. Germline CDR1 is SGHTA and CDR2 is FQGNSA.

The genes are TRBV6-6 and TRBJ1-1; perhaps TRBD1 as D (6 bases). The CDR3 is 13 residues long. V was trimmed by 6 bases and J by 4 bases, leaving 12 bases between them. Per the germline V gene, CDR1 is MNHNY and CDR2 is SVGAGI (reference sequence). CDR3 DNA: TGTGCCAGCAGGCAGGGGCAAGTCACTGAAGCTTTCTTT. Translation gives CASRQGQVTEAFF.

The chain carries TRBV19 and TRBJ2-2, with D perhaps TRBD2 (5 bases). The germline V and J ends were trimmed by 7 bases and 5 bases, with 14 bases remaining between them. The length of the CDR3 is 14 residues. In germline, CDR1 is LNHDA, CDR2 SQIVND (reference sequence). DNA of the CDR3: TGTGCCAGTAAATCTAACGGGGATACCGGGGAGCTGTTTTTT. This codes for CASKSNGDTGELFF.

The rearrangement uses TRBV5-1 and TRBJ1-1; 9 bases are a match to TRBD1. This CDR3 is built from 14 residues. Looked up from germline, CDR1 is SGHRS and CDR2 is YFSETQ. V was pared by 2 bases and J by 6 bases, with 5 bases of the junction left unmatched. This chain's CDR3 is CASSFDRGGSEAFF. The CDR3 DNA reads TGCGCCAGCAGCTTCGACAGGGGGGGCTCTGAAGCTTTCTTT.